The 6 T cell receptor beta chains in this list originate from one sample, sequenced in a study of CD8+ T cells in alopecia areata. Treatment meaning: oral pan-JAK inhibitor, 5-10 mg twice daily. Following RNA extraction, reverse transcription yielded cDNA that acted as the sequencing template. The assay was immunoSEQ multiplex PCR, and TCRdb's table has in-frame clones only and misses some. Of about 270,000 clones in the sample, roughly 63% were seen once. Material: CD4+ T cells sorted from blood, obtained around week 54, from a patient treated with tofacitinib. These receptor sequences come from a human donor with alopecia areata.

The chain is built from TRBV29-1 and TRBJ1-1, with a possible D match to TRBD1 (5 bases). The CDR3 runs to 12 residues. V lost 3 bases, J lost 8 bases, and 13 bases lay in between. CDR1 and CDR2 (germline): SQVTM, ANQGSEA. CDR3 bases: TGCAGCGTTGACAGGGACTGGCGAGAAGCTTTCTTT. This codes for CSVDRDWREAFF.

A remark on this clone: Other nucleotide sequences from this sample produce the same CDR3. The CDR3 DNA reads TGCAGCGTTGGCTGGGGAGAGACCCAGTACTTC. Protein product: CSVGWGETQYF. The chain uses TRBV29-1 and TRBJ2-5; D not resolved. The germline V gene has CDR1 SQVTM and CDR2 ANQGSEA. The germline V and J ends were trimmed by 4 bases and 4 bases, with 7 bases remaining between them. This CDR3 contains 11 residues.

This clone was seen a handful of times. The identical CDR3 is also encoded by other nucleotide sequences in the sample. The chain combines TRBV29-1 with TRBJ2-5; 8 nucleotides align to TRBD2. The CDR3 covers 12 residues. Germline V gene data show CDR1 as SQVTM and CDR2 as ANQGSEA. V lost 4 bases and J lost 2; bases outside the gene matches: 0. This CDR3 reads CSVVAGQETQYF. CDR3 coding DNA: TGCAGCGTTGTAGCGGGGCAAGAGACCCAGTACTTC.

The CDR3 protein is CAWSRQVEAYEQYF. The CDR3 DNA follows: TGTGCCTGGAGTAGACAGGTGGAGGCCTACGAGCAGTACTTC. The chain has TRBV30 and TRBJ2-7; D possibly corresponds to TRBD1 (6 bases). The CDR3 totals 14 residues. Germline V gene sequence: CDR1 GTSNPN, CDR2 SVGIG (reference sequence). V lost 2 bases to trimming and J lost 2 bases, with 13 bases between them.

The chain couples TRBV9 to TRBJ1-6; no firm D call. Looked up from germline, CDR1 is SGDLS and CDR2 is YYNGEE. Trimming shortened V by 4 bases and J by 7 bases, and 12 bases separated the two germline ends. CDR3 length: 14 amino acids. CDR3 amino acids: CASSLGSPNSPLHF. DNA of the CDR3: TGTGCCAGCAGCCTCGGAAGTCCAAATTCACCCCTCCACTTT. The full variable domain, with the rest looked up from reference TRBV9 and TRBJ1-6, is DSGVTQTPKHLITATGQRVTLRCSPRSGDLSVYWYQQSLDQGLQFLIQYYNGEERAKGNILERFSAQQFPDLHSELNLSSLELGDSALYFCASSLGSPNSPLHFGNGTRLTVT.

The V call is TRBV2, the J call TRBJ1-5; D gene unclear. Germline CDR1 and CDR2: SNHLY and FYNNEI. The CDR3 extends over 12 amino acids. V dropped 7 bases and J dropped 9 bases, with 13 bases sitting between them. Here the CDR3 reads CASKGRARPQHF. The CDR3 DNA is TGTGCCAGCAAGGGTCGGGCGAGGCCCCAGCATTTT.